This T cell receptor beta chain was recorded in a study of regulatory and conventional T cells in RAG deficiency (dated by TCRdb to between 2016 and 2019). Some background on the complete study: High-throughput TCR beta sequencing was used to compare the repertoire diversity and composition of Treg, conventional CD4+ and CD8+ T cells between RAG-deficient patients and healthy controls. Results the study describes overall, beyond this receptor: Shorter CDR3 lengths were found in all patient T-cell subsets, and >80% Treg-Tconv repertoire overlap at nucleotide and amino acid level was observed in Omenn syndrome patients. Compared with controls, Omenn syndrome and CID/AS patients had about 100-fold fewer unique TCR beta sequences in Treg cells, whereas the reduction in the other subsets was around 9.1-fold. In Omenn syndrome patients, sorted CD25-high CD127-low cells may represent peripherally activated cells rather than bona fide Treg cells. Compared with control T-cell subpopulations, the RAG-deficient patients had markedly lower Shannon entropy and higher Simpson indices. Some T-cell subset analyses were not done for some subjects.

Libraries were prepared through the immunoSEQ multiplex PCR assay. Genomic DNA from the sorted T-cell subsets was used to amplify rearranged TCR beta chain products, which were then sequenced. The original methods were these. Shannon entropy and Simpson indices were used to quantify the repertoire diversity of productive TCR beta rearrangements. Clonal expansion was assessed using the summed frequency of the 100 most abundant productive TCR beta clonotypes among total reads. A self-reactivity index based on amino acid usage at CDR3beta positions 6 and 7 was applied to the TRB repertoires. Two-way ANOVA was applied to the repertoire analyses, whereas Student t or Mann-Whitney tests were applied to the flow cytometric analyses. TCRdb took this table from immuneACCESS and kept in-frame rearrangements with V and J called. Such tables lack part of the clones; where checked against another copy, unresolved V genes explain under half of the gap, and the rest is unexplained. From that table come the V and J calls and clone size; the DNA was used to work out D and trimming. This sample has about 28,000 clones in its table, and 90% to 95% of those were observed once. The top ten clones comprise around 0.82% of the sample.

Regulatory T cells were purified from blood as CD4+CD25-high CD127-low cells before genomic DNA extraction. About eight healthy control donors served as the comparison group for repertoire analyses. Details on this clone: Its antigen has not been determined. No qualities accompany the bases; no much larger clone lies one base away.

The data also belong to a second study, concerning regulatory T cells. That second report states: In the multiplex PCR, 52 forward TRBV primers and 13 reverse TRBJ primers were used, and assay-based and computational corrections were applied for amplification bias. Patient repertoires showed restricted unique TRB V-J pairs and skewed V and J gene usage, most marked in regulatory T cells. The study compared T-cell receptor beta repertoires of sorted regulatory, conventional CD4+ and CD8+ T cells between CD3G-deficient patients and healthy controls. Peripheral blood mononuclear cells were isolated by Ficoll density separation. Rearranged TRB loci were amplified from genomic DNA by multiplex PCR within the immunoSEQ assay. TRB amplicons were sequenced on an Illumina HiSeq platform. Custom algorithms error-filtered the raw sequences and aligned them to reference gene sequences, after which the immunoSEQ online tools were used for analysis. Frequencies of productive and nonproductive TRB rearrangements were assessed among unique sequences as well as among total sequences. Group comparisons used t tests, Mann-Whitney tests or two-way ANOVA run in Prism software.

Input material: Tregs sorted from blood. This sequence originates from a human donor in good health.

Here is the DNA: TGTGCCAGCAGCTGGAGAGGAACAGGCCGACCGAACACTGAAGCTTTCTTT. Translated, it reads CASSWRGTGRPNTEAFF. The chain couples TRBV27 to TRBJ1-1, and perhaps TRBD1 as D gene, on 5 matching bases. V and J are truncated by 6 bases and 1 base respectively, leaving an intervening sequence of 21 bases. From the cysteine up to the phenylalanine, the CDR3 has a length of 17 residues. Only the CDR3 part of the read is kept: 51 bases, read in frame from the first base. Taken from the germline V gene (reference sequence), the CDR1 and CDR2 loops are MNHEY and SMNVEV.